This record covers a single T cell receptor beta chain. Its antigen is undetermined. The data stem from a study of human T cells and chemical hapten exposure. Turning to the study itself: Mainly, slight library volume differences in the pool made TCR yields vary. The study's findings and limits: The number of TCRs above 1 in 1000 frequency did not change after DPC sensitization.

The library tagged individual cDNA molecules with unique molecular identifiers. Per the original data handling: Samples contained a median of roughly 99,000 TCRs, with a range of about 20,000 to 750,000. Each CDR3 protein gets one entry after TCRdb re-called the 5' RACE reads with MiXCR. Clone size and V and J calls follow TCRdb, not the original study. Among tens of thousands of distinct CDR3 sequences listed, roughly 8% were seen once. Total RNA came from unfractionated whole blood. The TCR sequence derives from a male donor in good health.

The CDR3 sequence: CASSLDLSGGAPGTGELFF. CDR3 sequence (DNA): TGTGCCAGCAGCTTAGATTTAAGCGGGGGGGCGCCTGGCACCGGGGAGCTGTTTTTT. This sequence joins TRBV7-2 and TRBJ2-2; 10 bases map to TRBD2. The ends lost 1 base at V and 4 bases at J; junction bases unmatched: 12. Germline V CDR1 and CDR2: SGHTA, FQGNSA. This CDR3 region has 19 residues.